The 4 T cell receptor beta chains listed next were all sequenced from one sample in a study of T cell changes during pregnancy in multiple sclerosis. Produced via immunoSEQ multiplex PCR; TCRdb's table is partial and in-frame only. The table includes about 34,000 clones, 90% detected once. The sample consisted of CD8+ T cells from peripheral blood mononuclear cells, taken before pregnancy. Source of these receptors: a female donor with multiple sclerosis, enrolled in a pregnancy study.

The rearrangement links TRBV29-1 to TRBJ1-2; 12 nucleotides match TRBD1. Unmatched junction bases numbered 14, after V lost 0 bases and J lost 6 bases. The CDR3 runs to 18 residues. Germline values: CDR1 SQVTM, CDR2 ANQGSEA. DNA of the CDR3: TGCAGCGTTGAAGAAGAGAATGGGACAGGGGGCGGTAAGGATGGCTACACCTTC. Residues: CSVEEENGTGGGKDGYTF.

The chain uses TRBV19 and TRBJ2-1; the match to TRBD2 covers 8 bases. The CDR3 loop spans 14 amino acids. Germline loops: CDR1 LNHDA, CDR2 SQIVND (reference sequence). The V segment lost 6 bases and the J segment 9 bases; nucleotides outside the gene matches: 10. CDR3 sequence reads: CASRHGRAGGEQFF. CDR3 DNA sequence: TGTGCCAGTAGGCACGGGAGGGCCGGTGGTGAGCAGTTCTTC. The full variable domain, completed using reference TRBV19 and TRBJ2-1, is DGGITQSPKYLFRKEGQNVTLSCEQNLNHDAMYWYRQDPGQGLRLIYYSQIVNDFQKGDIAEGYSVSREKKESFPLTVTSAQKNPTAFYLCASRHGRAGGEQFFGPGTRLTVL.

The chain uses TRBV13 and TRBJ1-6; 8 bases line up with TRBD1. V shed 7 bases, J shed 7 bases, and the junction held 3 bases outside the gene matches. The CDR3 consists of 13 residues. CDR1 and CDR2 (germline): PRHDT, FYEKMQ (reference sequence). CDR3 DNA sequence: TGTGCCAGCAAACAGGGGGGGAATTCACCCCTCCACTTT. It codes for CASKQGGNSPLHF.

The V call is TRBV9, the J call TRBJ2-1, with D perhaps matching TRBD1 (6 bases). Trimming stripped 4 bases from V and 6 bases from J, with 14 bases between. CDR1 SGDLS and CDR2 YYNGEE come from the germline V gene. The CDR3 extends over 14 amino acids. The CDR3 DNA follows: TGTGCCAGCAGCCGGGCCAGGGGCTCCAATGAGCAGTTCTTC. This translates into CASSRARGSNEQFF. Full variable domain (outside the CDR3, taken from reference TRBV9 and TRBJ2-1): DSGVTQTPKHLITATGQRVTLRCSPRSGDLSVYWYQQSLDQGLQFLIQYYNGEERAKGNILERFSAQQFPDLHSELNLSSLELGDSALYFCASSRARGSNEQFFGPGTRLTVL.